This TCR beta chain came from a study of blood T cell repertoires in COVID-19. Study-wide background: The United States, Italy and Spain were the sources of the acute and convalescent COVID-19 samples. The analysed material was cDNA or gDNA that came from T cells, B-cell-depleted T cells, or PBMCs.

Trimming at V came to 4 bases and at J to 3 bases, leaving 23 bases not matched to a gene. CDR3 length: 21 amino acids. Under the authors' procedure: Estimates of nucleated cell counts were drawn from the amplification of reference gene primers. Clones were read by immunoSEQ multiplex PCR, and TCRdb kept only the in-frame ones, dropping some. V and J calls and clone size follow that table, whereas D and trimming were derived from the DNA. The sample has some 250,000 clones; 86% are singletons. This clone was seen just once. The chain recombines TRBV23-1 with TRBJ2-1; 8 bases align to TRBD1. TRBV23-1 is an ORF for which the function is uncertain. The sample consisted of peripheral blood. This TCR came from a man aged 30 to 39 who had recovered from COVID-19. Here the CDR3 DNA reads TGCGCCAGCAGTCCCTCCCGCACAGGGGGACATTATACAACCCACTACAATGAGCAGTTCTTC. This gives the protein CASSPSRTGGHYTTHYNEQFF.